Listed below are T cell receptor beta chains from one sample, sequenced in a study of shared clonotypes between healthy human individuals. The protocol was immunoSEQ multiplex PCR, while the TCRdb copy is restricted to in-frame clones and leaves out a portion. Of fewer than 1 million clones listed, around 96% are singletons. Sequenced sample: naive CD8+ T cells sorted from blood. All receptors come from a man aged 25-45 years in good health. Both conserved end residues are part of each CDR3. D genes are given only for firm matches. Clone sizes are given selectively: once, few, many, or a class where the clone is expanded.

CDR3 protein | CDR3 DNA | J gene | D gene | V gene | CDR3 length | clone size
CSVDTPSSYEQYF | TGCAGCGTTGACACGCCTAGCTCCTACGAGCAGTACTTC | TRBJ2-7 | NA | TRBV29-1 | 13 | NA
CASSQDAGQVGVQPQHF | TGCGCCAGCAGCCAAGACGCCGGCCAGGTTGGAGTACAGCCCCAGCATTTT | TRBJ1-5 | NA | TRBV4-3 | 17 | NA
CASSPGTDEQYF | TGTGCCAGCAGCCCAGGGACAGACGAGCAGTACTTC | TRBJ2-7 | TRBD1 | TRBV11-2 | 12 | NA
CASSLALRGSYEKLFF | TGTGCCAGCAGCTTAGCGCTCCGGGGGAGCTATGAAAAACTGTTTTTT | TRBJ1-4 | NA | TRBV7-9 | 16 | NA
CASSFIPPAGGPGNEQFF | TGCGCCAGCAGCTTTATCCCCCCCGCGGGAGGGCCAGGGAATGAGCAGTTCTTC | TRBJ2-1 | TRBD2 | TRBV5-1 | 18 | NA
CASSLAVGGFGETQYF | TGCGCCAGCAGCTTGGCGGTCGGAGGGTTCGGGGAGACCCAGTACTTC | TRBJ2-5 | NA | TRBV5-1 | 16 | NA
CASSPAGGMADTQYF | TGTGCCAGCAGCCCAGCGGGAGGCATGGCAGATACGCAGTATTTT | TRBJ2-3 | TRBD2 | TRBV7-3 | 15 | NA
CASRQGYYGYTF | TGTGCCAGCAGACAGGGCTACTATGGCTACACCTTC | TRBJ1-2 | NA | TRBV9 | 12 | NA
CSARGQSAEAFF | TGCAGCGCAAGGGGACAGTCAGCTGAAGCTTTCTTT | TRBJ1-1 | TRBD1 | TRBV29-1 | 12 | NA
CASSDGQVRNTIYF | TGTGCCAGCAGCGACGGACAGGTCAGGAACACCATATATTTT | TRBJ1-3 | TRBD1 | TRBV7-9 | 14 | NA
CASSFAGHGGYTF | TGTGCCAGCAGCTTTGCAGGGCACGGTGGCTACACCTTC | TRBJ1-2 | NA | TRBV5-8 | 13 | NA
CASSSNRGQTYNEQFF | TGTGCCAGCAGCTCTAACAGGGGGCAAACCTACAATGAGCAGTTCTTC | TRBJ2-1 | NA | TRBV21-1 | 16 | NA
CASRFADTQYF | TGTGCCAGCAGGTTCGCAGATACGCAGTATTTT | TRBJ2-3 | NA | TRBV6-5 | 11 | once
CASIGGSYEQYF | TGTGCCAGCATTGGGGGAAGTTACGAGCAGTACTTC | TRBJ2-7 | NA | TRBV2 | 12 | NA
CASSFSVVYEQFF | TGTGCCAGCAGCTTCTCTGTTGTGTATGAGCAGTTCTTC | TRBJ2-1 | NA | TRBV7-8 | 13 | once
CASSFGRARTQETQYF | TGTGCCAGCAGTTTTGGGAGGGCTCGCACCCAAGAGACCCAGTACTTC | TRBJ2-5 | TRBD2 | TRBV28 | 16 | NA
CASSVEGEQPQHF | TGTGCCAGCAGCGTAGAGGGCGAGCAGCCCCAGCATTTT | TRBJ1-5 | NA | TRBV9 | 13 | NA
CASSFFSRLNYEQYF | TGTGCCAGCAGCTTCTTTTCGCGACTTAACTACGAGCAGTACTTC | TRBJ2-7 | NA | TRBV7-3 | 15 | NA
CASSPGAPYGYTF | TGTGCCAGCAGCCCCGGGGCCCCCTATGGCTACACCTTC | TRBJ1-2 | NA | TRBV5-6 | 13 | NA
CASSPQGFSAGNTIYF | TGTGCCAGCAGCCCCCAGGGGTTCTCGGCTGGAAACACCATATATTTT | TRBJ1-3 | NA | TRBV7-6 | 16 | NA
CASSYGRNTGELFF | TGTGCCAGCAGCTACGGGAGGAACACCGGGGAGCTGTTTTTT | TRBJ2-2 | NA | TRBV27 | 14 | NA
CSVDGTSGSWETQYF | TGCAGCGTTGATGGGACTAGCGGGAGTTGGGAGACCCAGTACTTC | TRBJ2-5 | TRBD2 | TRBV29-1 | 15 | NA
CASSRLGDNEQFF | TGTGCCAGCAGTAGACTAGGGGACAATGAGCAGTTCTTC | TRBJ2-1 | NA | TRBV6-6 | 13 | NA